This T cell receptor (beta chain) is from a study of blood T cell repertoires in COVID-19. With V trimmed by 3 bases and J by 2 bases, 12 bases remained unmatched. Per germline, CDR1 MGHRA and CDR2 YSYEKL. The CDR3 contains 18 residues. A few counts support this clone. As originally analysed: How many nucleated cells were present was estimated from reference gene primer amplification. The assay was immunoSEQ multiplex PCR, and TCRdb's table has in-frame clones only and misses some. That table is the source of V, J and clone size, and D and trimming were worked out from the DNA. The data contain approximately 44,000 clones, roughly 79% of them seen just once; the ten biggest clones take up roughly 30%.

V usage is TRBV4-1 and J usage is TRBJ2-2, with 7 bases matching TRBD2. The sample taken for sequencing was peripheral blood. This TCR was recovered from a woman older than 75 with acute or convalescent COVID-19. CDR3 coding DNA: TGCGCCAGCAGCCAGGGGGGACTGGCGGGAGTTAACACCGGGGAGCTGTTTTTT. Encoded protein: CASSQGGLAGVNTGELFF.